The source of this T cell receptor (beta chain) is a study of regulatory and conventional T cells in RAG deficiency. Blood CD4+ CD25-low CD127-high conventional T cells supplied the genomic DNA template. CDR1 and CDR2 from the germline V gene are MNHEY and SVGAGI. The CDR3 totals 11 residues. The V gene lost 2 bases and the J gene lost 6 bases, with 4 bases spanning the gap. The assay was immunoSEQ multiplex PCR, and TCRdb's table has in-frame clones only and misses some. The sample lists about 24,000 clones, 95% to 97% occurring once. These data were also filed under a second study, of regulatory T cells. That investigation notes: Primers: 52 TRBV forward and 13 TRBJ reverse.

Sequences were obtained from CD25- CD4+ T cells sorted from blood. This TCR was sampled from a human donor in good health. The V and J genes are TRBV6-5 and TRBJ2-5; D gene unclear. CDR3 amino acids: CASSYAQTQYF. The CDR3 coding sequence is TGTGCCAGCAGTTACGCGCAGACCCAGTACTTC.